The entry below describes one T cell receptor (beta chain). Germline lookup yields CDR1 SGHTA and CDR2 FQGNSA. V lost 2 bases and J lost 4, with 9 bases in between. The length of the CDR3 is 14 residues. Repertoires were generated with immunoSEQ multiplex PCR, while TCRdb's copy carries only in-frame clones and drops some. The sample comprises approximately 69,000 clones, roughly nine tenths of which are singletons, and less than 6% rests with the top ten. This sample is drawn from a study of control samples from healthy donors and cancer patients. This chain links TRBV7-2 with TRBJ1-3, with D unclear. This sequence originates from a man in his fifties or sixties with colorectal cancer. Sequencing was performed on PBMCs. As DNA, the CDR3 is TGTGCCAGCAGCTTAAAGGGTACCGGAAACACCATATATTTT. This encodes CASSLKGTGNTIYF.